This is a list of T cell receptor beta chains from one sample in a study of blood T cell repertoires in COVID-19. TCRdb keeps only in-frame clones here, not all; method: immunoSEQ multiplex PCR. The repertoire holds roughly 160,000 clones, with approximately 86% as singletons. Sequencing was done on a sample of peripheral blood. These receptors came from a young man with acute or convalescent COVID-19. CDR3s leave out the opening cysteine and the closing phenylalanine or tryptophan. Each record gives: J gene, V gene, clone size, CDR3 protein. Some rows have no size entry. The others give once, few or many, or a class for an expanded clone.

>TRBJ1-1|TRBV11-3|.
ASSLQGPNTEAF
>TRBJ2-3|TRBV9|.
ASSEGTSGGGFTQY
>TRBJ1-4|TRBV28|.
ASSFTLRGDEKLF
>TRBJ1-2|TRBV18|.
ASSPNLGQGHYGYT
>TRBJ1-2|TRBV19|.
ASSRQNYGYT
>TRBJ1-2|TRBV9|.
ASSPPRTAGYGYT
>TRBJ1-3|TRBV30|.
AWSVRQVFSGNTIY
>TRBJ2-7|TRBV6-5|.
ASSLPGTTISYEQY
>TRBJ1-4|TRBV30|once
ACGRVTNEKLF
>TRBJ1-2|TRBV12-3/TRBV12-4|.
ASSFRRNYGYT
>TRBJ1-2|TRBV4-1|.
ASSQPSGTNNYGYT
>TRBJ1-4|TRBV5-4|.
APGGRGRGTNEKLF
>TRBJ1-5|TRBV2|.
ASTLADNQPQH
>TRBJ2-2|TRBV6-5|.
ASSLGAGELF
>TRBJ2-5|TRBV5-6|.
ASSPTQGLGTQY
>TRBJ1-1|TRBV11-2|few
ASSGTGGFDTEAF
>TRBJ1-2|TRBV27|.
ASSTAQGRLNYGYT
>TRBJ1-2|TRBV20-1|.
SASAQGAYGYT
>TRBJ1-5|TRBV30|.
AWSDGQGGPRQPQH
>TRBJ1-1|TRBV27|.
ASSPTANTEAF
>TRBJ1-1|TRBV19|.
ASSIRTGGVGTEAF
>TRBJ2-4|TRBV3-1/TRBV3-2|.
ASSQDRPRGAKNIQY
>TRBJ1-4|TRBV5-1|once
ASSLGQGDEKLF
>TRBJ1-6|TRBV5-4|.
ASSFGGRTYNSPLH